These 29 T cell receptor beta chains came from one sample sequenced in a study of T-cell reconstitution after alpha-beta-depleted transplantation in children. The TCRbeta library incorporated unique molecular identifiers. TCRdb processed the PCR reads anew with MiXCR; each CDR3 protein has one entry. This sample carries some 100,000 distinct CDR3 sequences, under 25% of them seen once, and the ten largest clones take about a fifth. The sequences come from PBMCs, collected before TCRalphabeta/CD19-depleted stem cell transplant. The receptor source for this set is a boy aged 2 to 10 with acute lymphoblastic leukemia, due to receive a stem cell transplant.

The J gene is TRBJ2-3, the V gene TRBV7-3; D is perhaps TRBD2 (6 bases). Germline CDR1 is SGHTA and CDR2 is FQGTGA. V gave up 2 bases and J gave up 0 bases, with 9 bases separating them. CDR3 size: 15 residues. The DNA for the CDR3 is TGTGCCAGCAGCTTATCCGGGACTAGCACAGATACGCAGTATTTT. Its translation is CASSLSGTSTDTQYF.

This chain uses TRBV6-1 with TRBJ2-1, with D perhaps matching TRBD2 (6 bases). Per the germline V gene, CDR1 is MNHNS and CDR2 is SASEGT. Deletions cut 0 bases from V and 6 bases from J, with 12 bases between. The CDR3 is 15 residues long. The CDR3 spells CASSEASGGANEQFF. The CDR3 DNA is TGTGCCAGCAGTGAAGCTAGCGGAGGGGCCAATGAGCAGTTCTTC.

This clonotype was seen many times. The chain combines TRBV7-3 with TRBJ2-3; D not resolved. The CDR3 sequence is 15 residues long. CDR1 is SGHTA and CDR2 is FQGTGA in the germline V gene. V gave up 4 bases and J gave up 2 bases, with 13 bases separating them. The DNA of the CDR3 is TGTGCCAGCAGCTCGGACGGGTTAAACACAGATACGCAGTATTTT. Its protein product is CASSSDGLNTDTQYF.

CDR3 amino acids: CAISDPLEGAGEQYF. CDR3 sequence (DNA): TGTGCCATCAGTGACCCCCTCGAGGGGGCAGGAGAGCAGTACTTC. The J gene is TRBJ2-7, the V gene TRBV10-3, with TRBD1 matching 7 bases. The germline gives CDR1 ENHRY, CDR2 SYGVKD. The V gene end was trimmed by 3 bases and the J gene end by 7 bases; junction bases not matched to a gene: 12. The CDR3 sequence is 15 residues long.

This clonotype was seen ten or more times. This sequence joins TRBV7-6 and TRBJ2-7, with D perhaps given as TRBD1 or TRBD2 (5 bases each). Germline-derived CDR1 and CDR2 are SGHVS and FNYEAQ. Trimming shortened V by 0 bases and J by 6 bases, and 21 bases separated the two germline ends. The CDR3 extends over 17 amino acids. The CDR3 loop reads CASSLAGDPGAIGEQYF. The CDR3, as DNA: TGTGCCAGCAGCTTAGCTGGGGACCCTGGGGCTATAGGCGAGCAGTACTTC.

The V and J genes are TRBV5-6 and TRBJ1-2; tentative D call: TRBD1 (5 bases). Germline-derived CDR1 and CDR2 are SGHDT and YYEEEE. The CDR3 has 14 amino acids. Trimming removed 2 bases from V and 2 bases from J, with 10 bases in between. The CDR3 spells CASSFKGRNYGYTF. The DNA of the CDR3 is TGTGCCAGCAGCTTCAAGGGGCGCAACTATGGCTACACCTTC.

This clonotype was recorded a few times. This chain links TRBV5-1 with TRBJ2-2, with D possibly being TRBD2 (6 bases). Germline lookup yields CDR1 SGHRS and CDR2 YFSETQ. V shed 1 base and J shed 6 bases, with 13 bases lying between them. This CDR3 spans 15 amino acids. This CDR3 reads CASSLLAEGPGELFF. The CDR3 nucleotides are TGCGCCAGCAGCTTGCTGGCGGAGGGGCCCGGGGAGCTGTTTTTT.

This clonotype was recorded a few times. The CDR3 DNA sequence: TGTGCCAGCATGGATGGGGGGCCCAATCAGCCCCAGCATTTT. Amino acid sequence: CASMDGGPNQPQHF. The chain employs TRBV6-2 or TRBV6-3 and TRBJ1-5, with a possible D match to TRBD1 (6 bases). Per the germline V gene, CDR1 is MNHEY and CDR2 is SVGEGT. V shed 7 bases and J shed 3 bases, with 13 bases lying between them. The CDR3 runs to 14 residues.

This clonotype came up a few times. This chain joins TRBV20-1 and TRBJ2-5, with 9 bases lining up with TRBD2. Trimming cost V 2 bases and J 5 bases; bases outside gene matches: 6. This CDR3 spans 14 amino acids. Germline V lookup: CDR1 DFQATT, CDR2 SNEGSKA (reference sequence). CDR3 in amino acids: CSARLAGAGETQYF. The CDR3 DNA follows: TGCAGTGCTAGATTAGCGGGAGCTGGGGAGACCCAGTACTTC.

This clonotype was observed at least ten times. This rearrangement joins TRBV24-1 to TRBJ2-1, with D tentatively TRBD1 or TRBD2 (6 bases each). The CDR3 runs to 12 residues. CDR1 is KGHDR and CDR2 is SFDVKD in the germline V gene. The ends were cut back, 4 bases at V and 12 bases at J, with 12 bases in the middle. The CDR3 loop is CATSDRGGLQFF. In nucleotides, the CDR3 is TGTGCCACCAGTGACCGAGGGGGACTGCAGTTCTTC.

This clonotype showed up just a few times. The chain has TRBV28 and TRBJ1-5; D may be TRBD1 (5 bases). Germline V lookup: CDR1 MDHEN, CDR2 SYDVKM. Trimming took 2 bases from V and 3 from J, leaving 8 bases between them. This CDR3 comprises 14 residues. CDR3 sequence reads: CASSLGDLNQPQHF. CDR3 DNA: TGTGCCAGCAGTTTAGGGGACCTCAATCAGCCCCAGCATTTT.

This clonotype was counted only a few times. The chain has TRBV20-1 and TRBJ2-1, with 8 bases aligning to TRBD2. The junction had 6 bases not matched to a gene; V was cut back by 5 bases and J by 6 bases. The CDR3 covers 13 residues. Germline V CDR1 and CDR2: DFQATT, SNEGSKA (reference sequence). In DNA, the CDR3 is TGCAGTGCTGATGGGACTAGTGGCAATGAGCAGTTCTTC. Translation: CSADGTSGNEQFF.

The chain's CDR3 is CASSLSTTTGSFEQYF. For the CDR3, the DNA is TGTGCCAGCAGTTTATCTACAACGACAGGATCTTTCGAGCAGTACTTC. J is TRBJ2-7 and V is TRBV28; D is possibly TRBD1 (6 bases). Trimming cost V 1 base and J 6 bases, with 19 bases left between them. The CDR3 is made up of 16 amino acids. The V gene's germline CDR1 is MDHEN and CDR2 SYDVKM.

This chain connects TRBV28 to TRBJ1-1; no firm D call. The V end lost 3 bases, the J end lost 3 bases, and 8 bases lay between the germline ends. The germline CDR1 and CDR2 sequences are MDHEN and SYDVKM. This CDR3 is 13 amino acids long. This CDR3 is CASSFHGYTEAFF. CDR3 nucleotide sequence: TGTGCCAGCAGTTTCCACGGTTACACTGAAGCTTTCTTT.

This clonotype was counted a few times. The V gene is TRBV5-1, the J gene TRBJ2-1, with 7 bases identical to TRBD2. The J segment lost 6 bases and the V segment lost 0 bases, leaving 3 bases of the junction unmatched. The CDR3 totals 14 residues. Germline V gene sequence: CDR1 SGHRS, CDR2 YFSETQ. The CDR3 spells CASSLDGGGNEQFF. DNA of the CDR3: TGCGCCAGCAGCTTGGACGGCGGGGGCAATGAGCAGTTCTTC.

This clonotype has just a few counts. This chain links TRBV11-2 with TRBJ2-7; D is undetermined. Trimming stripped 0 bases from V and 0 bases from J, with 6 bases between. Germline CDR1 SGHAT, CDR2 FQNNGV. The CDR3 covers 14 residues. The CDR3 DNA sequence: TGTGCCAGCAGCTTAGAGCCAGCCTCCTACGAGCAGTACTTC. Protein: CASSLEPASYEQYF.

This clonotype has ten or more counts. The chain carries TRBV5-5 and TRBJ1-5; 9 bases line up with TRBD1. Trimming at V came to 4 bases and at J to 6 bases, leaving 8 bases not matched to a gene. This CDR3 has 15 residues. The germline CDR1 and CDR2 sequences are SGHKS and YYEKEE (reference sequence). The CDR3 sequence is CASSRTGEVSQPQHF. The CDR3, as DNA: TGTGCCAGCAGCCGGACAGGGGAAGTGAGTCAGCCCCAGCATTTT.

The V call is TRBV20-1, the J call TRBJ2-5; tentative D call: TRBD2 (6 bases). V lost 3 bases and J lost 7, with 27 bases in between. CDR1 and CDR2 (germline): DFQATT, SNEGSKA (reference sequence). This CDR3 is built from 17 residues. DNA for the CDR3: TGCAGTGCTAGTATGGCGGAGGGGCAGTCTAATCATAGGACCCAGTACTTC. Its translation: CSASMAEGQSNHRTQYF.

This CDR3 is CASSPDKNYGYTF. CDR3 nucleotide sequence: TGTGCCAGCAGCCCGGACAAGAACTATGGCTACACCTTC. The chain recombines TRBV7-3 with TRBJ1-2; D perhaps matches TRBD1 (5 bases). Per germline, CDR1 SGHTA and CDR2 FQGTGA. The V and J ends lost 5 bases and 2 bases respectively, with 9 bases between them. The CDR3 covers 13 residues.

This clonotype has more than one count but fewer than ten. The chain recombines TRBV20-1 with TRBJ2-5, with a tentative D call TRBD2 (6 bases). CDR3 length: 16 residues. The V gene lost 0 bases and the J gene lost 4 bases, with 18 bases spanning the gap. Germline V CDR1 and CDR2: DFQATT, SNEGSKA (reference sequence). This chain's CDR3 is CSARDPAEGIRETQYF. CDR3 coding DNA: TGCAGTGCTAGAGACCCAGCGGAGGGGATTCGAGAGACCCAGTACTTC.

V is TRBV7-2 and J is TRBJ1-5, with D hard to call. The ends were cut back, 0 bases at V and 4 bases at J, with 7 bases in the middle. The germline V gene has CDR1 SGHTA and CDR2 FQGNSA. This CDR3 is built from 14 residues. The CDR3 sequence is CASSLASLNQPQHF. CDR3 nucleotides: TGTGCCAGCAGCTTAGCATCTTTAAATCAGCCCCAGCATTTT.

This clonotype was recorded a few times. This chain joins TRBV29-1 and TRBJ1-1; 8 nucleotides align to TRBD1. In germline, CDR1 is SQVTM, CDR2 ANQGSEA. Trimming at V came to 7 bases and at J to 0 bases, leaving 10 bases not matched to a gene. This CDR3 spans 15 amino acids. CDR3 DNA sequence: TGCAGCGCCTTCCCAGGGGGCCACATGAACACTGAAGCTTTCTTT. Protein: CSAFPGGHMNTEAFF.

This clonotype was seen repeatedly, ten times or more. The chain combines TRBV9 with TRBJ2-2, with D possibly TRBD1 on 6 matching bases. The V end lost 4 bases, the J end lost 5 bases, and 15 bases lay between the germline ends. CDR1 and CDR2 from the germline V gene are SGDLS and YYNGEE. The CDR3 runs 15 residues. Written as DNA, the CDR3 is TGTGCCAGCAGCCCAACCGGACAGTTAACCGGGGAGCTGTTTTTT. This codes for CASSPTGQLTGELFF.

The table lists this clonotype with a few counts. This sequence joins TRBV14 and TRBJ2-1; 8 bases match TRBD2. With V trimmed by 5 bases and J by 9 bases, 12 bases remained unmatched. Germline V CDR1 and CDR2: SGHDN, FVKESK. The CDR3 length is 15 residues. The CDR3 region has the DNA TGTGCCAGCAGCTTGGGACTAGACGGGAGCGGTGAGCAGTTCTTC. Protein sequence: CASSLGLDGSGEQFF.

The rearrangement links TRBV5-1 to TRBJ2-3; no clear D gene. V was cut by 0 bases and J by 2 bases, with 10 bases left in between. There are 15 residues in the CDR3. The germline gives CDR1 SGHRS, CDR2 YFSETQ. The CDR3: CASSLGGRLTDTQYF. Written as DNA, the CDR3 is TGCGCCAGCAGCTTGGGCGGCAGACTCACAGATACGCAGTATTTT.

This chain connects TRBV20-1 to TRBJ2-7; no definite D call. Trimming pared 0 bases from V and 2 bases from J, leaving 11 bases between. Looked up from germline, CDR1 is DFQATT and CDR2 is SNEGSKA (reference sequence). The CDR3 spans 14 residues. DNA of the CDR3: TGCAGTGCTAGAGATACGGTAATGGCCTACGAGCAGTACTTC. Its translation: CSARDTVMAYEQYF.

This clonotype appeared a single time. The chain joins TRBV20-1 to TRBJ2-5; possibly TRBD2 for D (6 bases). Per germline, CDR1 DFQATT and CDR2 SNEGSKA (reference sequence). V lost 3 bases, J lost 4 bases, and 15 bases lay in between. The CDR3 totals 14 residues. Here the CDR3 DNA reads TGCAGTGCTAGGGACCCTGCGGGGTCAGAGACCCAGTACTTC. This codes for CSARDPAGSETQYF.

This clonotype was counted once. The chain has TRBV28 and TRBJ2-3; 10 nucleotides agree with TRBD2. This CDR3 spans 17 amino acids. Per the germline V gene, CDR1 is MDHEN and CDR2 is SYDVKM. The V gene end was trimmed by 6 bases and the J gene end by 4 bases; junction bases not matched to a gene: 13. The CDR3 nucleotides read TGTGCCAGCAGCACTCCGGGACTAGCGCGGGGGTCAGATACGCAGTATTTT. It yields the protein CASSTPGLARGSDTQYF.

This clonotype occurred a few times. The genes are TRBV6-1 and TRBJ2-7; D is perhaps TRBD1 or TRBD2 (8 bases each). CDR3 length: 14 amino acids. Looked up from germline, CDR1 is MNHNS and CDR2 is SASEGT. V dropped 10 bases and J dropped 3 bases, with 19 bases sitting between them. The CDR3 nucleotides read TGTGCCACCGACAGGGGTAGCGGGATCTACGAGCAGTACTTC. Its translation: CATDRGSGIYEQYF.